This TCR beta chain was sequenced for a study of post-analysis software for immune sequencing data. Study-wide results and limits: Five TRBV segments, including TRBV5-6, TRBV5-1 and TRBV20-1, were more frequent in patients than controls.

V lost 5 bases, J lost 4 bases, and 17 bases lay in between. CDR3 length: 15 amino acids. Germline lookup yields CDR1 MNHEY and CDR2 SVGEGT. This clonotype was recorded a few times. What it binds is not known. Carried by the TCR beta cDNA libraries were unique molecular identifiers. Each CDR3 protein is one row after TCRdb ran MiXCR on the PCR reads. Of hundreds of thousands of distinct CDR3 sequences listed, roughly 27% are singletons. This chain uses TRBV6-2 or TRBV6-3 with TRBJ1-2; perhaps TRBD1 as D (6 bases). The sequencing input was blood. The source is a girl under 18 with multiple sclerosis. The CDR3 coding sequence is TGTGCCAGCAGTCCCCGGCTCAGGGGCTCCTATGGCTACACCTTC. It specifies CASSPRLRGSYGYTF.